This T cell receptor (beta chain) was sequenced for a study of vaccination and CD4 T cells after COVID-19. Study observations and caveats: Convalescent patients' vaccine-specific clones were spike mono-reactive in 304 of 307 cases. Convalescent patients gained a median 86.3% of their reactive clones only post-vaccination.

This clonotype was observed a few times. Its antigen is not identified. Treatment indicated: roughly 10-day PBMC culture with coronavirus spike peptide pools or control peptides (ViraFEST assay). Peptide pools at roughly 10 ug/ml and IL-2 at around 10 IU/ml were added to cultures of some 1.9 million PBMCs per well. CD4+ T cells that had been cultured provided DNA sequenced with the Oncomine TCR Beta short-read assay. TCRdb reprocessed the PCR reads with MiXCR, giving one entry per CDR3 protein. The sample lists some 19,000 distinct CDR3 sequences, approximately 40% seen once, with roughly 15% in the top ten. In germline, CDR1 is SEHNR, CDR2 FQNEAQ (reference sequence). The CDR3 extends over 15 amino acids. Between the trimmed V and J ends, which lost 5 bases and 0 bases, there was a span of 11 bases.

The source material was cultured CD4+ T cells from blood. The genes are TRBV7-9 and TRBJ1-3, with D possibly being TRBD1 (6 bases). The clonotype comes from a human donor with COVID-19. DNA for the CDR3: TGTGCCAGCAGCCTCTCGACAGGCTCTGGAAACACCATATATTTT. Residues: CASSLSTGSGNTIYF.